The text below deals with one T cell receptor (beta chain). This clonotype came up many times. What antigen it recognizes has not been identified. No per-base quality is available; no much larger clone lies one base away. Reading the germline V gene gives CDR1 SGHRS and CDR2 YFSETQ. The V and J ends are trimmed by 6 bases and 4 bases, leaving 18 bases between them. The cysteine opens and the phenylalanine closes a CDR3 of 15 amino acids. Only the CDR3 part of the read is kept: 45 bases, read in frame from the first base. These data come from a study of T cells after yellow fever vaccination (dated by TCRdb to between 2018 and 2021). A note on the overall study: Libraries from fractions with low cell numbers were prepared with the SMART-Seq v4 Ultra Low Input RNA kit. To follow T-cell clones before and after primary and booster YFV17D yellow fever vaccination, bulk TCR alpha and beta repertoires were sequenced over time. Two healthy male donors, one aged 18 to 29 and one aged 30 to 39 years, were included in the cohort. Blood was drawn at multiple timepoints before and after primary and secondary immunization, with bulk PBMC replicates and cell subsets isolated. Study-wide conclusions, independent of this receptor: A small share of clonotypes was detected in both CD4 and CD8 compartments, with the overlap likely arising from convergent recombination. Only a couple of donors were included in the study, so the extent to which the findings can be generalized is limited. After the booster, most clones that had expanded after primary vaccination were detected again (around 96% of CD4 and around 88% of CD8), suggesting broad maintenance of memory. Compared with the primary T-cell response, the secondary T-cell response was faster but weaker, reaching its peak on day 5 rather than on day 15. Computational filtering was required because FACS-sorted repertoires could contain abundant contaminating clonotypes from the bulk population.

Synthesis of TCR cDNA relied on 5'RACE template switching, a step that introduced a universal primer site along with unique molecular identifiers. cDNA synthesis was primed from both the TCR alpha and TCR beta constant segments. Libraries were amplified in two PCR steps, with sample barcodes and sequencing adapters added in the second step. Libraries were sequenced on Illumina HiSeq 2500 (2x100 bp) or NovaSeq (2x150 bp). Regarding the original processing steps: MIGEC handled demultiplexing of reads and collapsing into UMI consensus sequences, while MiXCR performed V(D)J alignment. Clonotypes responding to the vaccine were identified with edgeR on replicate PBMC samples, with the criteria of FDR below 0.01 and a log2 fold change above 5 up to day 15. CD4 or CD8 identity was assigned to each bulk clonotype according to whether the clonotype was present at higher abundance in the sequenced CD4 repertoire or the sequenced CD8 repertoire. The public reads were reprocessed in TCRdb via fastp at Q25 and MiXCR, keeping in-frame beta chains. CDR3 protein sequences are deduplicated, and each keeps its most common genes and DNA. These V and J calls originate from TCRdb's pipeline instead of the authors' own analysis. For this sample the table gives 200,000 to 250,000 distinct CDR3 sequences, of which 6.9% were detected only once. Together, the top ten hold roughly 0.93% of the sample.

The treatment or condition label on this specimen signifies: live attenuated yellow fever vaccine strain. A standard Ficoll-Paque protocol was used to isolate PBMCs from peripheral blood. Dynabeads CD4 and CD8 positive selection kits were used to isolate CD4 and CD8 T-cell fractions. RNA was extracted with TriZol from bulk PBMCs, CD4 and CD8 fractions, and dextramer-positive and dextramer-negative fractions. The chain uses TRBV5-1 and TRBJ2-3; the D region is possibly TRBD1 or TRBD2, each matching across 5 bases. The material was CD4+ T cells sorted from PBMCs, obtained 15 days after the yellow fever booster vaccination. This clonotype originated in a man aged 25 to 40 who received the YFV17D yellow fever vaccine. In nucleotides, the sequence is TGCGCCAGCACCCTGGACGTGGGGGAATCAGATACGCAGTATTTT. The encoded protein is CASTLDVGESDTQYF.